This TCR beta chain was sequenced for a study of graft-versus-host responses after intestinal transplantation. The CDR3 is 18 amino acids. Germline CDR1 reads KGHSH; CDR2 reads LQKENI. The V gene end was trimmed by 3 bases and the J gene end by 4 bases; junction bases not matched to a gene: 16. Profiling relied on immunoSEQ multiplex PCR, and the TCRdb table lists in-frame clones only, not all of them. This sample has about 84,000 clones, with under 95% found just once. This clone has only one observation. As yet, its antigen is unknown. The clonotype was recovered from a human donor who was the organ donor for an intestinal transplant. This specimen consisted of unstimulated CD4+ T cells sorted from spleen or lymph node cells, obtained before transplant. The gene calls are TRBV18 and TRBJ2-3, with 7 bases identical to TRBD2. CDR3 DNA sequence: TGTGCCAGCTCACCGGTTAGTCTAGGACTAGTACCCGCAGATACGCAGTATTTT. Protein product: CASSPVSLGLVPADTQYF.